The T cell receptor beta chain described here comes from a study of T cell repertoires in cytomegalovirus infection. Ten or more counts support this clonotype. Antigen specificity is unknown. TCRdb called the reads again in MiXCR, with one record for every CDR3 protein. The table lists around 900,000 distinct CDR3 sequences, around 30% of them singletons. Sample: cultured CD8+ T cells from PBMCs, taken from culture after CMV antigen stimulation. The source of this sequence is a human donor in good health (CMV status not recorded). Some clones in this sample may be carry-over from other donors' samples.

CDR3 loop: CASSPRTGSSYEQYF. The CDR3 DNA sequence: TGCGCCAGCAGCCCTCGGACAGGGTCCTCCTACGAGCAGTACTTC. The chain links TRBV4-1 to TRBJ2-7, with 8 bases identical to TRBD1. The CDR3 covers 15 residues. The trim removed 4 bases at V and 0 bases at J, leaving 5 bases unmatched. CDR1 and CDR2 from the germline V gene are MGHRA and YSYEKL.